The text below deals with one T cell receptor beta chain. Its antigen is not identified. Every TCR beta cDNA library bore unique molecular identifiers. Using its own MiXCR run on the PCR reads, TCRdb lists one record per CDR3 protein. The repertoire includes hundreds of thousands of distinct CDR3 sequences, roughly 29% of them detected once, and 0.56% sits in the top ten. The data stem from a study of post-analysis software for immune sequencing data. Across the whole study: Disease trajectories encompassed relapsing-remitting, secondary progressive and progressive-relapsing multiple sclerosis. Study conclusions and caveats: With TRBV5-6, TRBV5-1 and TRBV20-1 included, about five TRBV segments were more frequent in patients than in controls. Normalized Chao1 diversity in multiple sclerosis patients fell significantly below that of controls. Samples prepared in the same batch strongly co-clustered by F measure.

The CDR3 extends over 14 amino acids. V lost 2 bases to trimming and J lost 6 bases, with 14 bases between them. Germline-derived CDR1 and CDR2 are DFQATT and SNEGSKA (reference sequence). The V gene is TRBV20-1, the J gene TRBJ1-5; D may be TRBD1 (5 bases). The origin of this receptor is a girl aged 5-17 years with multiple sclerosis. The material sequenced was blood. CDR3 region: CSARRRRRGQPQHF. CDR3 coding DNA: TGCAGTGCTAGAAGGCGCCGGAGGGGTCAGCCCCAGCATTTT.